The clone carrying this T cell receptor (beta chain) was seen at least ten times. This entry belongs to a study of molecular identifiers for immune sequencing clone quantification. Trimming cost V 2 bases and J 9 bases, with 17 bases left between them. This CDR3 is built from 15 residues. Germline V lookup: CDR1 MNHEY, CDR2 SVGAGI. TCRdb re-analysed the PCR reads in MiXCR, keeping a single row per CDR3 protein. The table records about 63,000 distinct CDR3 sequences, approximately 18% of them present only once. The rearrangement links TRBV6-5 to TRBJ1-5; no reliable D call. The sequenced material came from naive CD8+ T cells from blood, with Jurkat cell RNA spiked in. Noted subset: FACS-sorted CD8+CD4-CCR7+CD45RA+ naive T cells. The TCR comes from a human donor in good health. Some libraries in this study had Jurkat cell RNA spiked in. CDR3 residues: CASSYRRTGIWPQHF. CDR3 bases: TGTGCCAGCAGTTACCGTCGGACCGGTATATGGCCCCAGCATTTT.